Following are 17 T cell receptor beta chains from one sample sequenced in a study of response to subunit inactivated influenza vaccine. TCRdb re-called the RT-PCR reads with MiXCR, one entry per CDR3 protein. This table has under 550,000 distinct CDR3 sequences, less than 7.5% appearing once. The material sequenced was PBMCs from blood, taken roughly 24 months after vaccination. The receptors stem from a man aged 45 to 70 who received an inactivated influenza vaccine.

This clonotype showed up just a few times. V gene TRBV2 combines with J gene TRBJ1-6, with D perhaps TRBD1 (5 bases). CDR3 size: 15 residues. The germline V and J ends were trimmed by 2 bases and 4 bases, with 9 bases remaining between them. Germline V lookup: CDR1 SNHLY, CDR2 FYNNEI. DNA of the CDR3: TGTGCCAGCAGTGAACAGGGATCTTATAATTCACCCCTCCACTTT. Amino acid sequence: CASSEQGSYNSPLHF.

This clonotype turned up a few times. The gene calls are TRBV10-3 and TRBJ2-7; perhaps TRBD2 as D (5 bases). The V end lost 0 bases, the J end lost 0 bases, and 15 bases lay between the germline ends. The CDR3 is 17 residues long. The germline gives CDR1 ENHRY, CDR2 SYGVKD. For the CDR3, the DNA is TGTGCCATCAGTGAGTCTTCGGCTAGCTACTCCTCCTACGAGCAGTACTTC. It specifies CAISESSASYSSYEQYF.

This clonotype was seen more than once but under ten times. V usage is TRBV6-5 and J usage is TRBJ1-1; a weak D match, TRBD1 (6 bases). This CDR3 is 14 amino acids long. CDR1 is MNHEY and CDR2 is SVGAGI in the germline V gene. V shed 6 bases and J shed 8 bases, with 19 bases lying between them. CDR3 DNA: TGTGCCAGCAGGTTATACAGGGCCTCTGGAGAAGCTTTCTTT. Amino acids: CASRLYRASGEAFF.

The DNA for the CDR3 is TGTGCCAGCAGCTTAGCTCTGAGCAGCCCCCAAGAGACCCAGTACTTC. Translated, it gives CASSLALSSPQETQYF. This rearrangement joins TRBV7-2 to TRBJ2-5; D gene unclear. Germline V gene sequence: CDR1 SGHTA, CDR2 FQGNSA. Trimming took off 0 bases at V and 1 base at J, with 12 bases between the two ends. The CDR3 loop spans 16 amino acids.

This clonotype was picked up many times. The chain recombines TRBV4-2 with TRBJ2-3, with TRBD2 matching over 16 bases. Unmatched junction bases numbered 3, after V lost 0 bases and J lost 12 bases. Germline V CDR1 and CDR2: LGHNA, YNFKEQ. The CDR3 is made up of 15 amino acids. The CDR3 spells CASSQDGTSGRAQYF. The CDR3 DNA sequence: TGTGCCAGCAGCCAAGATGGGACTAGCGGGAGGGCCCAGTATTTT.

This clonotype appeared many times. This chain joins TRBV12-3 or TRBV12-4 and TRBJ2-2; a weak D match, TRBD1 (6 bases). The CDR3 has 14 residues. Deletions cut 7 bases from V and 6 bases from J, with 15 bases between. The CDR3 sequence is CASIRTAGSGELFF. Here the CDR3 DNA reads TGTGCCAGCATAAGGACAGCCGGCTCCGGGGAGCTGTTTTTT.

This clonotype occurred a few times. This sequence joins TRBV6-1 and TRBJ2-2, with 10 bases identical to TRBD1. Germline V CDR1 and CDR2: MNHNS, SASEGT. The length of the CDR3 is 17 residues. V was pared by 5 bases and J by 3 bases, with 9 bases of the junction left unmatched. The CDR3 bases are TGTGCCAGCAGTCGGGACAGGGGTTCATTGGACACCGGGGAGCTGTTTTTT. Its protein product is CASSRDRGSLDTGELFF.

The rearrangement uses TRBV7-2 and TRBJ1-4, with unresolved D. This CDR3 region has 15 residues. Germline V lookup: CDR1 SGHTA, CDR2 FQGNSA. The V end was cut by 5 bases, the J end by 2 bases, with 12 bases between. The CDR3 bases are TGTGCCAGCAGCCCCTCTGGACGTACTAATGAAAAACTGTTTTTT. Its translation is CASSPSGRTNEKLFF.

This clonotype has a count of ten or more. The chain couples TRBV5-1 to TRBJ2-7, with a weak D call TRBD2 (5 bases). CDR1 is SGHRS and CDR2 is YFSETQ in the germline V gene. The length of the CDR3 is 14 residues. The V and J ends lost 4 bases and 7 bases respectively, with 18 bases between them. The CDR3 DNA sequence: TGCGCCAGCAGCCGAATGTCGCTCACGGGGGAGCAGTACTTC. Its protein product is CASSRMSLTGEQYF.

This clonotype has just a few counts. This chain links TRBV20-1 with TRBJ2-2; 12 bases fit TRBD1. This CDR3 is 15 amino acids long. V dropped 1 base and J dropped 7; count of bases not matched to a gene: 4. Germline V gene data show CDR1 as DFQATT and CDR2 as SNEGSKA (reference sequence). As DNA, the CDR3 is TGCAGTGCTAGAGCGGGACAGGGGGCCGGCGGGGAGCTGTTTTTT. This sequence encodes CSARAGQGAGGELFF.

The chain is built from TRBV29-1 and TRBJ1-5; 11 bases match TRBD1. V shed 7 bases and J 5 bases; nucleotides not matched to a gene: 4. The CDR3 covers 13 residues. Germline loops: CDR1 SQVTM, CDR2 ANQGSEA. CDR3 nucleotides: TGCAGCGCCGGGACAGGGGGAGATCAGCCCCAGCATTTT. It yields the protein CSAGTGGDQPQHF. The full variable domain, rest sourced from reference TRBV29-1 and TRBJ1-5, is SAVISQKPSRDICQRGTSLTIQCQVDSQVTMMFWYRQQPGQSLTLIATANQGSEATYESGFVIDKFPISRPNLTFSTLTVSNMSPEDSSIYLCSAGTGGDQPQHFGDGTRLSIL.

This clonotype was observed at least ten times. This CDR3 reads CASRPGQGAENIYEQYF. DNA for the CDR3: TGCGCCAGCAGACCGGGACAGGGGGCCGAAAATATCTACGAGCAGTACTTC. This sequence joins TRBV5-1 and TRBJ2-7; 12 bases are shared with TRBD1. This CDR3 comprises 17 residues. V trimming: 5 bases; J trimming: 3 bases; junction bases outside the gene matches: 12. CDR1 is SGHRS, CDR2 YFSETQ, per germline.

In DNA, the CDR3 is TGCAGTGCTAGAGCAGCCTCCCGCCTGAATTCACCCCTCCACTTT. The encoded protein is CSARAASRLNSPLHF. V is TRBV20-1 and J is TRBJ1-6; no reliable D call. Deletions cut 1 base from V and 7 bases from J, with 14 bases between. The CDR3 is 15 residues long. Germline V gene lookup returns CDR1 DFQATT and CDR2 SNEGSKA (reference sequence).

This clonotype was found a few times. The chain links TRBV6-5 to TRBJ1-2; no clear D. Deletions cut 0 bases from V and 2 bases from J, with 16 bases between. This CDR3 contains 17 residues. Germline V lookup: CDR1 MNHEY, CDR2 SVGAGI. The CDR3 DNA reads TGTGCCAGCAGTTACTCGGAGTACTCGGCCGGCAACTATGGCTACACCTTC. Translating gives CASSYSEYSAGNYGYTF.

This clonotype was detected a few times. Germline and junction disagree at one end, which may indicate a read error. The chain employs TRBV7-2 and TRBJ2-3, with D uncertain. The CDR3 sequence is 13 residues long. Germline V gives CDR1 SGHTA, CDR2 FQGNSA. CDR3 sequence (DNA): TGTGCCAGCACCTTACAGTCTTCAGATACGCAGTATTTT. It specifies CASTLQSSDTQYF.

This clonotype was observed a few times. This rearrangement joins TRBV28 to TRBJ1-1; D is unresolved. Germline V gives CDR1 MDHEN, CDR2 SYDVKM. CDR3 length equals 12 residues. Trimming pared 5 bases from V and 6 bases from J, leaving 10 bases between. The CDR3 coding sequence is TGTGCCAGCAGTCGTCGTAAGGCTGAAGCTTTCTTT. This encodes CASSRRKAEAFF.

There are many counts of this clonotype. The CDR3 DNA is TGTGCCAGCATCACGGAGGGGTCCTACAATGAGCAGTTCTTC. It specifies CASITEGSYNEQFF. This chain connects TRBV6-1 to TRBJ2-1, with a tentative D call TRBD2 (6 bases). V shed 7 bases and J shed 1 base, with 11 bases lying between them. The CDR3 contains 14 residues. Germline V gene lookup returns CDR1 MNHNS and CDR2 SASEGT.